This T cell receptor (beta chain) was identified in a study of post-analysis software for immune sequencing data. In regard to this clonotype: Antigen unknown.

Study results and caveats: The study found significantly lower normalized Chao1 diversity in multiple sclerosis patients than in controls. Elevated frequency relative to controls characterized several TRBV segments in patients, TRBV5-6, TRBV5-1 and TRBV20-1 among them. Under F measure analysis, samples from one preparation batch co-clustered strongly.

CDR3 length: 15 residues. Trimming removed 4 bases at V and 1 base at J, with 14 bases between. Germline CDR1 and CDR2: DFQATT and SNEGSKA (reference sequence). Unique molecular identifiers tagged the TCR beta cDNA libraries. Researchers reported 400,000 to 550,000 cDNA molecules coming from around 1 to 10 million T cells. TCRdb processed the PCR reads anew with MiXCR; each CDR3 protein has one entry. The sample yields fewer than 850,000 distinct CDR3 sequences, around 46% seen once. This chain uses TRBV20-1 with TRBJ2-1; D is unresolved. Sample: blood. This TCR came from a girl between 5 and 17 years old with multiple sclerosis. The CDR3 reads CSAIGGKDSYNEQFF. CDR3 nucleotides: TGCAGTGCTATAGGTGGGAAAGATTCCTACAATGAGCAGTTCTTC.